Shown below are 2 T cell receptor beta chains from a single sample sequenced in a study of T cell changes during pregnancy in multiple sclerosis. Measured with immunoSEQ multiplex PCR; TCRdb has only the in-frame clones, and not every one. This table has 60,000 to 75,000 clones, around 90% appearing once. The sample consisted of peripheral blood, taken in the second trimester of pregnancy. These receptors originate from a female donor with multiple sclerosis, enrolled in a pregnancy study.

The chain links TRBV7-2 to TRBJ2-5; a weak D match, TRBD2 (7 bases). Germline lookup yields CDR1 SGHTA and CDR2 FQGNSA. With 5 bases removed from V and 3 bases from J, the gap between germline ends came to 13 bases. The CDR3 runs 14 residues. The CDR3, as DNA: TGTGCCAGCAGCGAGAAGGGGGGGGAAGAGACCCAGTACTTC. Translation: CASSEKGGEETQYF.

This clone appeared a few times. The gene calls are TRBV5-1 and TRBJ2-7, with a possible D match to TRBD1 (6 bases). The germline V gene encodes CDR1 SGHRS and CDR2 YFSETQ. This CDR3 region has 18 residues. Trimming took off 2 bases at V and 1 base at J, with 22 bases between the two ends. As DNA, the CDR3 is TGCGCCAGCAGCTTCCTACCCACAGGGTCTATTTCGTCCTACGAGCAGTACTTC. Its protein is CASSFLPTGSISSYEQYF.